The next 29 T cell receptor beta chains were all read from a single sample in a study of vaccination and CD4 T cells after COVID-19. These receptors' targets are unknown. Sequenced with the Oncomine TCR Beta short-read assay was DNA taken from cultured CD4+ T cells. MiXCR, run by TCRdb on the PCR reads, gives a single entry per CDR3 protein. The sample lists about 20,000 distinct CDR3 sequences; roughly two fifths were seen once. Treatment here: roughly 11-day PBMC culture with coronavirus spike peptide pools or control peptides (ViraFEST assay). The sample consisted of CD4+ T cells from blood, cultured in vitro. The receptors here all came from a human donor who had recovered from COVID-19.

The V and J genes are TRBV2 and TRBJ2-3; 8 positions match TRBD2. J lost 4 bases, V lost 4 bases, and 7 bases had no gene match. CDR3 size: 15 residues. Germline-derived CDR1 and CDR2 are SNHLY and FYNNEI. The DNA for the CDR3 is TGTGCCAGCAGTGGAACTAGCGGAGCTCCAGATACGCAGTATTTT. Translating it yields CASSGTSGAPDTQYF. The variable domain in full, with the rest retrieved from reference TRBV2 and TRBJ2-3, is EPEVTQTPSHQVTQMGQEVILRCVPISNHLYFYWYRQILGQKVEFLVSFYNNEISEKSEIFDDQFSVERPDGSNFTLKIRSTKLEDSAMYFCASSGTSGAPDTQYFGPGTRLTVL.

This clonotype was seen a few times. The genes are TRBV19 and TRBJ2-7; 13 bases line up with TRBD2. The CDR3 runs 15 residues. The ends lost 5 bases at V and 7 bases at J; junction bases unmatched: 8. The germline V gene encodes CDR1 LNHDA and CDR2 SQIVND (reference sequence). The CDR3 DNA reads TGTGCCAGTAGTGCGGGGACTAGCGGGGCGACGGAGCAGTACTTC. It codes for CASSAGTSGATEQYF.

The V gene is TRBV5-1, the J gene TRBJ2-2; 9 bases map to TRBD1. This CDR3 region has 16 residues. V was clipped by 0 bases and J by 4 bases; unmatched bases: 4. Germline V CDR1 and CDR2: SGHRS, YFSETQ. The CDR3 bases are TGCGCCAGCAGCTTGGAGGGACAGGGTACCACCGGGGAGCTGTTTTTT. Amino acids: CASSLEGQGTTGELFF.

The chain carries TRBV20-1 and TRBJ2-7; weak D call: TRBD2 (7 bases). The CDR3 loop spans 16 amino acids. V was shortened by 0 bases and J by 4 bases, with 19 bases between the two germline ends. The germline V gene encodes CDR1 DFQATT and CDR2 SNEGSKA (reference sequence). CDR3 coding DNA: TGCAGTGCTAGAGACGGCGGGGGCGGGAGTAAATACGAGCAGTACTTC. Its translation: CSARDGGGGSKYEQYF.

The chain uses TRBV20-1 and TRBJ2-5; D gene unclear. V lost 1 base, J lost 5 bases, and 8 bases lay in between. The length of the CDR3 is 12 residues. Germline V CDR1 and CDR2: DFQATT, SNEGSKA (reference sequence). CDR3 bases: TGCAGTGCTAGAGGGGATCGGGAGACCCAGTACTTC. Its protein is CSARGDRETQYF.

The chain combines TRBV6-2 or TRBV6-3 with TRBJ1-1; the D gene is possibly TRBD1 (5 bases). V was shortened by 8 bases and J by 1 base, with 11 bases between the two germline ends. The CDR3 is 13 amino acids. Germline V gene sequence: CDR1 MNHEY, CDR2 SVGEGT. CDR3 nucleotide sequence: TGTGCCAGCGTCCCCGACAGGAACACTGAAGCTTTCTTT. Amino acid sequence: CASVPDRNTEAFF.

The chain links TRBV24-1 to TRBJ2-7; D might be TRBD1 or TRBD2, each matching 5 bases. The germline CDR1 and CDR2 sequences are KGHDR and SFDVKD. This CDR3 has 13 residues. Between the trimmed V and J ends, which lost 5 bases and 3 bases, there was a span of 10 bases. CDR3 coding DNA: TGTGCCACCAGTGGGGGGTTTTTCTACGAGCAGTACTTC. It is translated as CATSGGFFYEQYF.

The chain couples TRBV18 to TRBJ1-2; TRBD1 might be the D (5 bases). CDR3 size: 16 residues. V was shortened by 2 bases and J by 1 base, with 14 bases between the two germline ends. Germline loops: CDR1 KGHSH, CDR2 LQKENI. The CDR3 loop is CASSPSVRGDNYGYTF. In DNA, the CDR3 is TGTGCCAGCTCACCATCCGTGAGGGGAGATAACTATGGCTACACCTTC.

V is TRBV20-1 and J is TRBJ2-7; 11 bases match TRBD2. The CDR3 contains 13 residues. V shed 4 bases, J shed 4 bases, and the junction held 3 bases outside the gene matches. CDR1 DFQATT and CDR2 SNEGSKA come from the germline V gene (reference sequence). The DNA for the CDR3 is TGCAGTGCTATAGCGGGAGGGCCTTACGAGCAGTACTTC. It is translated as CSAIAGGPYEQYF.

There are a few counts of this clonotype. V usage is TRBV12-3 or TRBV12-4 and J usage is TRBJ1-5, with D maybe TRBD1 (6 bases). The CDR3 has 14 residues. The V and J ends lost 4 bases and 12 bases respectively, with 19 bases between them. The DNA for the CDR3 is TGTGCCAGCAGTTACCAGCCCGGGGGGCGCGTCCAGCATTTT. Protein product: CASSYQPGGRVQHF.

This clonotype was seen a few times. V usage is TRBV11-2 and J usage is TRBJ1-6; the D gene is possibly TRBD1 (5 bases). The CDR3 covers 15 residues. Germline CDR1 is SGHAT and CDR2 is FQNNGV. Trimming removed 4 bases at V and 9 bases at J, with 16 bases between. The CDR3: CASSSGLHGSSPLHF. As DNA, the CDR3 is TGTGCCAGCAGCTCGGGACTTCACGGCAGTTCACCCCTCCACTTT. Filled out from reference TRBV11-2 and TRBJ1-6, the complete variable domain reads EAGVAQSPRYKIIEKRQSVAFWCNPISGHATLYWYQQILGQGPKLLIQFQNNGVVDDSQLPKDRFSAERLKGVDSTLKIQPAKLEDSAVYLCASSSGLHGSSPLHFGNGTRLTVT.

The chain combines TRBV4-2 with TRBJ2-6; possibly TRBD1 for D (5 bases). V was cut by 0 bases and J by 1 base, with 7 bases left in between. This CDR3 has 16 amino acids. In germline, CDR1 is LGHNA, CDR2 YNFKEQ. This CDR3 is CASSQDQGSGANVLTF. Here the CDR3 DNA reads TGTGCCAGCAGCCAAGATCAGGGTTCTGGGGCCAACGTCCTGACTTTC.

The gene calls are TRBV2 and TRBJ2-1; D call uncertain. The V and J ends lost 6 bases and 11 bases respectively, with 14 bases between them. Germline CDR1 SNHLY, CDR2 FYNNEI. The CDR3 totals 12 residues. CDR3 nucleotides: TGTGCCAGCAGAGACATCCCAGCAAAGCAGTTCTTC. Its protein product is CASRDIPAKQFF. The full variable domain, its missing parts supplied by reference TRBV2 and TRBJ2-1, is EPEVTQTPSHQVTQMGQEVILRCVPISNHLYFYWYRQILGQKVEFLVSFYNNEISEKSEIFDDQFSVERPDGSNFTLKIRSTKLEDSAMYFCASRDIPAKQFFGPGTRLTVL.

This clonotype has just a few counts. The chain has TRBV7-2 and TRBJ2-3; possibly TRBD1 or TRBD2 for D (5 bases each). In germline, CDR1 is SGHTA, CDR2 FQGNSA. The length of the CDR3 is 14 residues. Trimming left V 5 bases short and J 4 bases short, with 13 bases between. The CDR3 reads CASSPTGTPDTQYF. CDR3 in DNA: TGTGCCAGCAGCCCCACCGGGACCCCAGATACGCAGTATTTT.

The chain has TRBV7-8 and TRBJ2-5; D call uncertain. The CDR3 has 12 residues. Deletions cut 6 bases from V and 5 bases from J, with 10 bases between. Germline values: CDR1 SGHVS, CDR2 FQNEAQ. CDR3 sequence (DNA): TGTGCCAGCAGTTCCCCGTGGGAGACCCAGTACTTC. This encodes CASSSPWETQYF.

The rearrangement links TRBV7-3 to TRBJ1-6; D uncertain. Germline CDR1 and CDR2: SGHTA and FQGTGA. V dropped 2 bases and J dropped 7 bases, with 6 bases sitting between them. There are 13 residues in the CDR3. In DNA form, the CDR3 reads TGTGCCAGCAGCTTAGGGCAGAATTCACCCCTCCACTTT. The encoded protein is CASSLGQNSPLHF.

This clonotype has only a few counts. This rearrangement joins TRBV2 to TRBJ2-3; D remains ambiguous. This CDR3 region has 15 residues. Trimming took 8 bases from V and 0 from J, leaving 15 bases between them. Germline V gene lookup returns CDR1 SNHLY and CDR2 FYNNEI. The CDR3 region has the DNA TGTGCCAGCTCAGACTCCCGGTGGAGCACAGATACGCAGTATTTT. Protein sequence: CASSDSRWSTDTQYF.

This clonotype has a handful of counts. The chain joins TRBV7-2 to TRBJ1-2; a possible D gene is TRBD1 (6 bases). The CDR3 is 14 residues long. Germline V gives CDR1 SGHTA, CDR2 FQGNSA. Trimming stripped 5 bases from V and 5 bases from J, with 15 bases between. The CDR3 is CASSRFEGGYGYTF. The CDR3 nucleotides read TGTGCCAGCAGCCGATTCGAAGGGGGGTATGGCTACACCTTC.

The CDR3 here is CASSGIRDGYTF. The CDR3 DNA sequence: TGTGCCAGCAGTGGCATCAGGGATGGCTACACCTTC. The chain joins TRBV2 to TRBJ1-2; TRBD1 is a possible D gene (5 bases). The germline gives CDR1 SNHLY, CDR2 FYNNEI. CDR3 length: 12 residues. The V and J ends lost 4 bases and 6 bases respectively, with 9 bases between them.

This chain uses TRBV7-2 with TRBJ1-2, with unresolved D. The V gene's germline CDR1 is SGHTA and CDR2 FQGNSA. The CDR3 spans 13 residues. The V and J ends lost 5 bases and 3 bases respectively, with 10 bases between them. DNA of the CDR3: TGTGCCAGCAGCCTAGGGAAAGACTATGGCTACACCTTC. Amino acid sequence: CASSLGKDYGYTF.

This clonotype was counted a few times. The J gene is TRBJ2-6, the V gene TRBV12-3 or TRBV12-4; 7 bases map to TRBD1. This CDR3 spans 17 amino acids. V shed 5 bases and J 0 bases; nucleotides not matched to a gene: 7. Here the CDR3 reads CASSPGTAYSGANVLTF. CDR3 DNA: TGTGCCAGCAGTCCGGGGACAGCATACTCTGGGGCCAACGTCCTGACTTTC.

This clonotype was seen a handful of times. The chain couples TRBV19 to TRBJ2-6; D gene unclear. V shed 3 bases and J shed 4 bases, with 10 bases lying between them. This CDR3 spans 15 amino acids. The germline V gene encodes CDR1 LNHDA and CDR2 SQIVND (reference sequence). CDR3 in amino acids: CASSIIWVGANVLTF. CDR3 in DNA: TGTGCCAGTAGTATTATCTGGGTAGGGGCCAACGTCCTGACTTTC.

The V gene is TRBV4-1, the J gene TRBJ1-1; weak D call: TRBD1 (6 bases). The CDR3 has 15 residues. Germline-derived CDR1 and CDR2 are MGHRA and YSYEKL. The V end was cut by 1 base, the J end by 4 bases, with 13 bases between. As DNA, the CDR3 is TGCGCCAGCAGCCAAGGTGGGGGGCGCATCACTGAAGCTTTCTTT. Its translation is CASSQGGGRITEAFF.

The chain carries TRBV5-1 and TRBJ2-1, with D perhaps being TRBD1 or TRBD2 (5 bases each). V shed 5 bases and J shed 12 bases, with 18 bases lying between them. Germline assignment: CDR1 SGHRS and CDR2 YFSETQ. CDR3 size: 13 residues. The CDR3 DNA follows: TGCGCCAGCAGTCTTACCGGGACCCGCTTGCAGTTCTTC. This codes for CASSLTGTRLQFF.

This chain uses TRBV15 with TRBJ1-5; tentative D call: TRBD1 (6 bases). Germline CDR1 is LNHNV and CDR2 is YYDKDF (reference sequence). Trimming left V 0 bases short and J 7 bases short, with 13 bases between. The CDR3 covers 15 residues. The CDR3 here is CATSRDQGTRQPQHF. The CDR3 DNA reads TGTGCCACCAGCAGAGATCAGGGGACAAGGCAGCCCCAGCATTTT.

For this clonotype: Its ends do not fully match the called genes, so a read error is possible. The genes are TRBV29-1 and TRBJ2-7; possibly TRBD1 or TRBD2 for D (6 bases each). The V gene's germline CDR1 is SQVTM and CDR2 ANQGSEA. CDR3 length: 10 amino acids. The chain's CDR3 is CSVDRGLSNF. CDR3 in DNA: TGCAGCGTTGATCGGGGGCTCTCGAACTTC.

The rearrangement links TRBV6-2 or TRBV6-3 to TRBJ1-2; D gene uncertain. The CDR3 extends over 12 amino acids. V dropped 6 bases and J dropped 3 bases, with 8 bases sitting between them. CDR1 and CDR2 (germline): MNHEY, SVGEGT. The DNA of the CDR3 is TGTGCCAGCAGAGCGCAGCACTATGGCTACACCTTC. Translating gives CASRAQHYGYTF.

The V gene is TRBV20-1, the J gene TRBJ1-2; no firm D call. Trimming cost V 3 bases and J 0 bases, with 8 bases left between them. Germline V gives CDR1 DFQATT, CDR2 SNEGSKA (reference sequence). The CDR3 contains 13 residues. The CDR3 DNA is TGCAGTGCTAGGAAGGCGACTAACTATGGCTACACCTTC. Its translation is CSARKATNYGYTF.

This rearrangement joins TRBV2 to TRBJ2-4, with D unclear. The germline V gene encodes CDR1 SNHLY and CDR2 FYNNEI. The CDR3 is 15 residues long. V was cut by 3 bases and J by 2 bases, with 11 bases left in between. As DNA, the CDR3 is TGTGCCAGCAGTGATCCGCAACAATCCAAAAACATTCAGTACTTC. The encoded protein is CASSDPQQSKNIQYF.